This entry lists 5 T cell receptor beta chains sequenced from one sample in a study of T cell clones after liver transplantation. Assay used: immunoSEQ multiplex PCR; TCRdb lists only in-frame clones, some missing. Among about 68,000 clones listed, roughly 92% were seen once. Source: CD4+ T cells from blood, taken 25 months after liver transplant. The receptors originated from a human patient who received a liver transplant. Some T cells may originate from the graft donor.

This chain connects TRBV5-6 to TRBJ2-2; D gene unclear. The germline V gene has CDR1 SGHDT and CDR2 YYEEEE. The V and J ends lost 4 bases and 1 base respectively, with 14 bases between them. This CDR3 is built from 16 residues. The CDR3 DNA sequence: TGTGCCAGCAGCCGCAATGTCATGAAGAACACCGGGGAGCTGTTTTTT. It yields the protein CASSRNVMKNTGELFF. Based on the CDR3 plus reference TRBV5-6 and TRBJ2-2, the full variable domain is DAGVTQSPTHLIKTRGQQVTLRCSPKSGHDTVSWYQQALGQGPQFIFQYYEEEERQRGNFPDRFSGHQFPNYSSELNVNALLLGDSALYLCASSRNVMKNTGELFFGEGSRLTVL.

This chain joins TRBV14 and TRBJ1-1; TRBD1 is a possible D gene (6 bases). CDR3 size: 14 residues. V shed 4 bases and J shed 2 bases, with 11 bases lying between them. Germline loops: CDR1 SGHDN, CDR2 FVKESK. CDR3 loop: CASSPLDRNTEAFF. CDR3 DNA: TGTGCCAGCAGCCCCTTGGACAGAAACACTGAAGCTTTCTTT.

V usage is TRBV6-1 and J usage is TRBJ1-5; 9 bases align to TRBD1. With 5 bases clipped from V and 1 base from J, the junction kept 3 bases outside the gene matches. Looked up from germline, CDR1 is MNHNS and CDR2 is SASEGT. The CDR3 spans 15 residues. The CDR3 DNA follows: TGTGCCAGCAGTACAGGGGGCCGCAGCAATCAGCCCCAGCATTTT. Its translation is CASSTGGRSNQPQHF.

CDR3 amino acids: CASSLQRGTRDEQFF. The CDR3 coding sequence is TGTGCCAGCAGCTTACAGCGCGGAACCCGGGATGAGCAGTTCTTC. This chain uses TRBV7-3 with TRBJ2-1; the D is unclear. CDR3 length equals 15 residues. Germline V gene lookup returns CDR1 SGHTA and CDR2 FQGTGA. With 2 bases removed from V and 8 bases from J, the gap between germline ends came to 16 bases.

The chain is built from TRBV11-3 and TRBJ2-1, with 7 bases matching TRBD1. V lost 5 bases to trimming and J lost 6 bases; unmatched junction nucleotides: 4. CDR1 and CDR2 from the germline V gene are SGHNT and YENEEA. CDR3 length: 13 residues. The CDR3 DNA reads TGTGCCAGCAGCCTGGCAGGGGGCAATGAGCAGTTCTTC. Protein sequence: CASSLAGGNEQFF.